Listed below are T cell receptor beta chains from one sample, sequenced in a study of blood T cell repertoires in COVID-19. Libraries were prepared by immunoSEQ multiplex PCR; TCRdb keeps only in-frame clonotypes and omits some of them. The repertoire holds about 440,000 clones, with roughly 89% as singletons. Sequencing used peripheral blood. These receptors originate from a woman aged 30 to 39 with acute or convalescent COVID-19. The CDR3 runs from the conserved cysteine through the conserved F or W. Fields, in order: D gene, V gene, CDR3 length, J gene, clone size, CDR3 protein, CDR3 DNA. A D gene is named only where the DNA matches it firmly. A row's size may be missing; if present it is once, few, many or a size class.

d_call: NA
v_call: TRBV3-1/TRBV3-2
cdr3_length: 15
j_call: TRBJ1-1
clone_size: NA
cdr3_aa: CASSPPAGMNTEAFF
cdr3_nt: TGTGCCAGCAGCCCTCCGGCAGGGATGAACACTGAAGCTTTCTTT

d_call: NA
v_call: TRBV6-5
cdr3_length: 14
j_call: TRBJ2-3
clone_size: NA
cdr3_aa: CASYRVASTDTQYF
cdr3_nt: TGTGCCAGTTACAGAGTTGCTAGCACAGATACGCAGTATTTT

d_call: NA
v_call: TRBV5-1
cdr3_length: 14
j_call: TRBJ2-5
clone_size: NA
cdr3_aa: CASTSGGQKETQYF
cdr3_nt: TGCGCCAGCACCTCCGGGGGACAGAAAGAGACCCAGTACTTC

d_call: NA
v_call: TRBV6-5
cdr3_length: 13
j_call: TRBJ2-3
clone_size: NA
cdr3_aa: CASSSSYTDTQYF
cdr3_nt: TGTGCCAGCAGTTCGAGCTACACAGATACGCAGTATTTT

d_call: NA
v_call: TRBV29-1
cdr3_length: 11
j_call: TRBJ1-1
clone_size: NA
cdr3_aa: CSVVRGTEAFF
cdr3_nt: TGCAGCGTTGTGAGGGGGACTGAAGCTTTCTTT

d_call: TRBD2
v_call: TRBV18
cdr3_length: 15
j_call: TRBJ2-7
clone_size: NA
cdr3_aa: CASSPGLAGGYEQYF
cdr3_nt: TGTGCCAGCTCCCCTGGACTAGCGGGGGGCTACGAGCAGTACTTC

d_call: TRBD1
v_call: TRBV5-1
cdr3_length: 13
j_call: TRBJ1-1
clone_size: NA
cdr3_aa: CASSFTGDTEAFF
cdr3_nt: TGCGCCAGCAGTTTTACAGGGGACACTGAAGCTTTCTTT

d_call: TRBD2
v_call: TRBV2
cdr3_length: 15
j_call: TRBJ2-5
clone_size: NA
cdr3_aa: CASGDLGGRSETQYF
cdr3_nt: TGTGCCAGCGGAGACCTCGGGGGGAGGTCGGAGACCCAGTACTTC

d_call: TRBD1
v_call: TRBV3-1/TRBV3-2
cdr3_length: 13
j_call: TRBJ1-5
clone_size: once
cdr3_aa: CASSLDRGQPQHF
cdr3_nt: TGTGCCAGCAGCCTGGACAGGGGTCAGCCCCAGCATTTT

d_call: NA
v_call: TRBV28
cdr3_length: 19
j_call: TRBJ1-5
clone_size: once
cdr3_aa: CASSFVVFSSGGRGQPQHF
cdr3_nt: TGTGCCAGCAGTTTCGTCGTTTTTAGTTCGGGGGGCCGAGGTCAGCCCCAGCATTTT

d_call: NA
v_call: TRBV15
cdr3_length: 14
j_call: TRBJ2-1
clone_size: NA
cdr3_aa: CATSSPGTYNEQFF
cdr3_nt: TGTGCCACCAGCAGTCCCGGGACCTACAATGAGCAGTTCTTC

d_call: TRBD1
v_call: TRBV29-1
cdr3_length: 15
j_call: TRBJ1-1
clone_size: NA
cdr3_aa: CSVHQPGQGNTEAFF
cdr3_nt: TGCAGCGTTCACCAGCCGGGACAGGGGAACACTGAAGCTTTCTTT

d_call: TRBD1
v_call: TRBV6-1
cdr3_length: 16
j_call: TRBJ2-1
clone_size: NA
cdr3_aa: CASSGRGTVAYNEQFF
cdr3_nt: TGTGCCAGCAGTGGAAGGGGGACAGTGGCCTACAATGAGCAGTTCTTC

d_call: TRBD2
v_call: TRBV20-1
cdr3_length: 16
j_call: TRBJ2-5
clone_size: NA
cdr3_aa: CSASILGTSNVETQYF
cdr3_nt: TGCAGTGCTAGTATCCTGGGGACTAGTAATGTTGAGACCCAGTACTTC

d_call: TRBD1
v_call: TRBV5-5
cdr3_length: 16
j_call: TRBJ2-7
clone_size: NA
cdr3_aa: CASSLGVGTGSYEQYF
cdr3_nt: TGTGCCAGCAGCTTGGGGGTTGGGACAGGCTCCTACGAGCAGTACTTC

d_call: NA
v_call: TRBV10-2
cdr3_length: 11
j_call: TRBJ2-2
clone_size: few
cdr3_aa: CASKHSGELFF
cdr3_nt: TGCGCCAGCAAACATTCCGGGGAGCTGTTTTTT

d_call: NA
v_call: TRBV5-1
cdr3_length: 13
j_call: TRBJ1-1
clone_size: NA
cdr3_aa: CASSPGRSTEAFF
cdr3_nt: TGCGCCAGCAGCCCCGGGAGGAGCACTGAAGCTTTCTTT

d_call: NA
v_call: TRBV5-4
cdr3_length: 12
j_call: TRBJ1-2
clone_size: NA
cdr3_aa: CASSSEGYGYTF
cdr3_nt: TGTGCCAGCAGCTCGGAGGGCTATGGCTACACCTTC

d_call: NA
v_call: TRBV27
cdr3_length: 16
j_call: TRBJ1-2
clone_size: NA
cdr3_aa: CASSLGGAGSGDGYTF
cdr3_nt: TGTGCCAGCAGTTTAGGCGGGGCAGGGTCGGGCGATGGCTACACCTTC

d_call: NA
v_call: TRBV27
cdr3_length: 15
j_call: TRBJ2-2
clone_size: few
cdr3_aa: CASSLQTGNTGELFF
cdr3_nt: TGTGCCAGCAGTTTACAGACAGGGAACACCGGGGAGCTGTTTTTT

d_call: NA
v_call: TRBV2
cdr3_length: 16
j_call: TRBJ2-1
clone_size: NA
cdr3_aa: CASSSLGGGTYNEQFF
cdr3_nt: TGTGCCAGCAGTTCCCTGGGGGGGGGCACCTACAATGAGCAGTTCTTC

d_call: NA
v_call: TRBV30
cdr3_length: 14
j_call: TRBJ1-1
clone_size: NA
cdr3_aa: CAWNRGHLNTEAFF
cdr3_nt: TGTGCCTGGAACCGGGGACATTTGAACACTGAAGCTTTCTTT

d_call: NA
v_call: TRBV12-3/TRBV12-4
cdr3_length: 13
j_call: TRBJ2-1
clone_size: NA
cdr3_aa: CASRNRAYNEQFF
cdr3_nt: TGTGCCAGCAGAAACAGGGCCTACAATGAGCAGTTCTTC

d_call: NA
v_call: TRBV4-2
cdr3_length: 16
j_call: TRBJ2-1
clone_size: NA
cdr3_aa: CASSKEDSRNYNEQFF
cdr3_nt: TGTGCCAGCAGCAAAGAGGACTCCCGGAACTACAATGAGCAGTTCTTC

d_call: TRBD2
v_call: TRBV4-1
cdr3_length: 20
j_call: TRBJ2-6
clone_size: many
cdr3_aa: CASSHPRLRASGDGANVLTF
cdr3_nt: TGCGCCAGCAGCCACCCCCGGCTTAGAGCTAGCGGGGATGGGGCCAACGTCCTGACTTTC

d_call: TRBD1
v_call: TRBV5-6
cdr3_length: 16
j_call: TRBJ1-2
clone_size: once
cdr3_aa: CASSFTPGQEHYGYTF
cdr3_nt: TGTGCCAGCAGCTTTACACCGGGACAGGAACACTATGGCTACACCTTC

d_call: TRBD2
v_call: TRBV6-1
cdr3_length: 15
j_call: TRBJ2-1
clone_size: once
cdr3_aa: CASSDSAGGPNEQFF
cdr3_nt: TGTGCCAGCAGTGACAGCGCGGGGGGGCCTAATGAGCAGTTCTTC

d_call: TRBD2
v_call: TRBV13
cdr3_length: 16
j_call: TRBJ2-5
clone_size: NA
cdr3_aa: CASSLSSGGALETQYF
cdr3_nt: TGTGCCAGCAGCTTATCTAGCGGGGGGGCCCTGGAGACCCAGTACTTC

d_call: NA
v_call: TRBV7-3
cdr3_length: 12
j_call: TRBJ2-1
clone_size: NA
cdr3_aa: CASSLGGDEQFF
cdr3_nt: TGTGCCAGCAGCTTAGGGGGCGATGAGCAGTTCTTC

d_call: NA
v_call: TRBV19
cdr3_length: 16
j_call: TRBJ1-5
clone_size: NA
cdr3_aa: CASSRPPGELNQPQHF
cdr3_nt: TGTGCCAGTAGCCGCCCGCCAGGGGAATTGAATCAGCCCCAGCATTTT

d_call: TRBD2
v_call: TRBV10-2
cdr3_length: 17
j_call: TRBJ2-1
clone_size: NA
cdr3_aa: CASSESVSGSSYNEQFF
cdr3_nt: TGCGCCAGCAGTGAGTCGGTTAGCGGGAGCTCCTACAATGAGCAGTTCTTC

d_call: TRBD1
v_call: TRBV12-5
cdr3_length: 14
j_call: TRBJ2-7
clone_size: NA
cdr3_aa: CASGRGQGYYEQYF
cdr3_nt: TGTGCTAGTGGCCGTGGACAGGGCTACTACGAGCAGTACTTC

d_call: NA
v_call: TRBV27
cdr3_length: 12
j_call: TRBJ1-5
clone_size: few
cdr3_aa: CASSFLNQPQHF
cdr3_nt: TGTGCCAGCAGTTTCCTTAATCAGCCCCAGCATTTT

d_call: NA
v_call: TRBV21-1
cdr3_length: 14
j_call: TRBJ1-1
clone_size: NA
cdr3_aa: CASSKTARRAEAFF
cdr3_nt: TGTGCCAGCAGCAAAACAGCCCGGAGGGCTGAAGCTTTCTTT

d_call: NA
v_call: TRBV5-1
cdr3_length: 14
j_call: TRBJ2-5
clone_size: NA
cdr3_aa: CASSFSTAQETQYF
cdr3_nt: TGCGCCAGCAGCTTTAGTACAGCCCAAGAGACCCAGTACTTC

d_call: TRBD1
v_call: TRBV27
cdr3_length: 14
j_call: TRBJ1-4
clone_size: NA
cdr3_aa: CASSSGRGWEKLFF
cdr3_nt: TGTGCCAGCAGTTCCGGCAGGGGGTGGGAAAAACTGTTTTTT

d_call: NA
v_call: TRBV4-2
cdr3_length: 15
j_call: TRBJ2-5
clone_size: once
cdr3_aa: CASSQEQGYQETQYF
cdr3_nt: TGTGCCAGCAGCCAGGAACAGGGATACCAAGAGACCCAGTACTTC

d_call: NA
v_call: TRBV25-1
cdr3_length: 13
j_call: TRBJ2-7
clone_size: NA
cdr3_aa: CASETGNSYEQYF
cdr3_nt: TGTGCCAGCGAAACCGGGAACTCCTACGAGCAGTACTTC

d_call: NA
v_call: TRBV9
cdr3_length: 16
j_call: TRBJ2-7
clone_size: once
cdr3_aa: CASSVGRDGSYYEQYF
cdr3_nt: TGTGCCAGCAGCGTAGGGCGGGACGGATCCTACTACGAGCAGTACTTC

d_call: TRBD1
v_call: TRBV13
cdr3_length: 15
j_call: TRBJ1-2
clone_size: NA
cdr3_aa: CASSLGSSGGPGYTF
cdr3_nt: TGTGCCAGCAGCTTAGGGAGTTCAGGGGGACCTGGCTACACCTTC

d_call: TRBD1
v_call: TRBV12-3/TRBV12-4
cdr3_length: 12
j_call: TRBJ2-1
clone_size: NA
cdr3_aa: CASSYRGDEQFF
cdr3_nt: TGTGCCAGCAGTTACAGGGGAGATGAGCAGTTCTTC

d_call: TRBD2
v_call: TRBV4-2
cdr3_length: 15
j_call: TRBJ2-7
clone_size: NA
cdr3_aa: CASSLERGGEYEQYF
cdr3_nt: TGTGCCAGCAGCCTGGAACGGGGGGGAGAGTACGAGCAGTACTTC

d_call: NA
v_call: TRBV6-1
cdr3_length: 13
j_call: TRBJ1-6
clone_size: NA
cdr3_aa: CASSETGNSPLHF
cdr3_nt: TGTGCCAGCAGTGAGACAGGAAATTCACCCCTCCACTTT

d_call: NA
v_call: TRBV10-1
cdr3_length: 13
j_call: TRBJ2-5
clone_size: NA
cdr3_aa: CASSTRGQETQYF
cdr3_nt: TGCGCCAGCAGTACCAGGGGACAAGAGACCCAGTACTTC

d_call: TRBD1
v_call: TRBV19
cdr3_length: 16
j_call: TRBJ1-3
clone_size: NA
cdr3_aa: CASSMGQVNSGNTIYF
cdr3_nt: TGTGCCAGTAGTATGGGACAGGTCAACTCTGGAAACACCATATATTTT

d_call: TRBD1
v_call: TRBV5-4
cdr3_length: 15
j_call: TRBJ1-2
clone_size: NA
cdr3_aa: CASSLGTGNNYGYTF
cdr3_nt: TGTGCCAGCAGCCTAGGGACAGGGAATAACTATGGCTACACCTTC

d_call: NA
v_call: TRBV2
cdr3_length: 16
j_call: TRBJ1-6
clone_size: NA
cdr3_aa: CASRELRGFDNSPLHF
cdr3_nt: TGTGCCAGCAGGGAACTTAGGGGGTTCGATAATTCACCCCTCCACTTT

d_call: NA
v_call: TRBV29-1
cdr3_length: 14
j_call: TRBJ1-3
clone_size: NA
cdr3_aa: CSVEGERPSRAIYF
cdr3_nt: TGCAGCGTTGAAGGTGAACGGCCCTCGAGGGCCATATATTTT

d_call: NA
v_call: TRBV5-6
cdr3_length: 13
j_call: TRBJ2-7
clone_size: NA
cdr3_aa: CASSLGSRYEQYF
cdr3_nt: TGTGCCAGCAGCCTAGGAAGCCGCTACGAGCAGTACTTC

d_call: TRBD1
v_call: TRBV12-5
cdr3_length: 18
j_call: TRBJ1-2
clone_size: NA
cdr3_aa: CASGLVLHGGTGSQGYTF
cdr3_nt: TGTGCTAGTGGTTTGGTACTCCATGGGGGGACAGGGTCACAGGGCTACACCTTC